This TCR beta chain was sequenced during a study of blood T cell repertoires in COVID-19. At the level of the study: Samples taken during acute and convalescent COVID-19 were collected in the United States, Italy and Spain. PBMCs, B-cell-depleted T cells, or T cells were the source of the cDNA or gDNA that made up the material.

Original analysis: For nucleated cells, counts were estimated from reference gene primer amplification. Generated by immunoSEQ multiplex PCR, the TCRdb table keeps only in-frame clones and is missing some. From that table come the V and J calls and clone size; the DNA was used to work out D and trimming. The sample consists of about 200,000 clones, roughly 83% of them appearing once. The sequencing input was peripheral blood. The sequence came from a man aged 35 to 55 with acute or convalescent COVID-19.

In nucleotides, the CDR3 is TGTGCCAGCAGTGAATGGCAGGGTCTTAATGAAAAACTGTTTTTT. Protein sequence: CASSEWQGLNEKLFF. The chain carries TRBV2 and TRBJ1-4; TRBD1 might be the D (5 bases). The germline CDR1 and CDR2 sequences are SNHLY and FYNNEI. Trimming shortened V by 2 bases and J by 4 bases, and 11 bases separated the two germline ends. The CDR3 sequence is 15 residues long. The full variable domain, rest sourced from reference TRBV2 and TRBJ1-4, is EPEVTQTPSHQVTQMGQEVILRCVPISNHLYFYWYRQILGQKVEFLVSFYNNEISEKSEIFDDQFSVERPDGSNFTLKIRSTKLEDSAMYFCASSEWQGLNEKLFFGSGTQLSVL.